These 5 T cell receptor beta chains originate from one sample sequenced in a study of identical twins. TCRdb itself ran the 5' RACE reads through MiXCR, one entry per CDR3 protein. This sample has about 550,000 distinct CDR3 sequences, with around 22% found just once. This sample also belongs to another study, concerning yellow fever vaccine responses in identical twins.

The sequenced material came from CD4+ T cells sorted from blood. These receptors were collected from a woman aged 18 to 35 in good health.

CDR3 residues: CASSPPTSGYNEQFF. The DNA for the CDR3 is TGTGCCAGCAGCCCCCCCACTAGCGGCTACAATGAGCAGTTCTTC. The chain uses TRBV11-3 and TRBJ2-1, with 8 bases identical to TRBD2. V was pared by 5 bases and J by 3 bases, with 6 bases of the junction left unmatched. Germline lookup yields CDR1 SGHNT and CDR2 YENEEA. CDR3 length: 15 amino acids.

This chain joins TRBV27 and TRBJ2-6; 8 positions match TRBD1. The trim removed 3 bases at V and 2 bases at J, leaving 6 bases unmatched. This CDR3 spans 17 amino acids. Germline V gene data show CDR1 as MNHEY and CDR2 as SMNVEV (reference sequence). The CDR3 sequence is CASSFTQDRAGANVLTF. In nucleotides, the CDR3 is TGTGCCAGCAGTTTTACCCAGGACAGGGCTGGGGCCAACGTCCTGACTTTC. Complete variable domain (other parts from reference TRBV27 and TRBJ2-6): EAQVTQNPRYLITVTGKKLTVTCSQNMNHEYMSWYRQDPGLGLRQIYYSMNVEVTDKGDVPEGYKVSRKEKRNFPLILESPSPNQTSLYFCASSFTQDRAGANVLTFGAGSRLTVL.

The sample holds a few counts of this clonotype. This chain links TRBV3-1 with TRBJ2-3; 8 bases agree with TRBD1. Germline V gene sequence: CDR1 LGHDT, CDR2 YNNKEL (reference sequence). V shed 2 bases, J shed 0 bases, and the junction held 4 bases outside the gene matches. CDR3 length: 16 amino acids. In DNA, the CDR3 is TGTGCCAGCAGCCAAAGGACAGGGCTTAGCACAGATACGCAGTATTTT. It codes for CASSQRTGLSTDTQYF.

This clonotype appeared once. The rearrangement links TRBV6-5 to TRBJ1-1, with 8 bases identical to TRBD1. Unmatched junction bases numbered 4, after V lost 5 bases and J lost 5 bases. The CDR3 runs 13 residues. Germline V gene lookup returns CDR1 MNHEY and CDR2 SVGAGI. CDR3 bases: TGTGCCAGCAGTAACAGGGGGGTTACTGAAGCTTTCTTT. Protein sequence: CASSNRGVTEAFF.

The gene calls are TRBV12-3 or TRBV12-4 and TRBJ1-2, with D perhaps TRBD1 (6 bases). V was shortened by 4 bases and J by 8 bases, with 11 bases between the two germline ends. The CDR3 extends over 12 amino acids. CDR3 loop: CASSSQGPGYTF. The CDR3 DNA reads as TGTGCCAGCAGTTCGCAGGGGCCGGGCTACACCTTC.